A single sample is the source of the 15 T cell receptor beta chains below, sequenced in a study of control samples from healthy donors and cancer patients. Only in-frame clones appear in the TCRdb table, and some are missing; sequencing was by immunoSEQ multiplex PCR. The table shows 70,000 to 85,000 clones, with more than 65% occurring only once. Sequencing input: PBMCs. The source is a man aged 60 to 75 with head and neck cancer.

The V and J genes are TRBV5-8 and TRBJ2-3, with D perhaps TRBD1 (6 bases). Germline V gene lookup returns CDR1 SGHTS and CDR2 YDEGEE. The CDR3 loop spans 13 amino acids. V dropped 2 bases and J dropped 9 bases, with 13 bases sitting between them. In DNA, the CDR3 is TGTGCCAGCAGCTTCACCGGGCAGGGGACGCAGTATTTT. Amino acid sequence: CASSFTGQGTQYF.

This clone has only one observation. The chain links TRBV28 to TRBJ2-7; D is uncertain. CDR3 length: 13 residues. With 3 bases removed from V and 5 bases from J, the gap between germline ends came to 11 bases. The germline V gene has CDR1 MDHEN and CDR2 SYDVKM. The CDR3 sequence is CASSLPHLDEQYF. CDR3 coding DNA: TGTGCCAGCAGTTTGCCACATTTGGACGAGCAGTACTTC.

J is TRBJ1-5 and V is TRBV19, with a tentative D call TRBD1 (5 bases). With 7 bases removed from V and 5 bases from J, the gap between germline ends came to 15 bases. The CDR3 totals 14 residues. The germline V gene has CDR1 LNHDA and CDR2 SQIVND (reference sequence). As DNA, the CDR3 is TGTGCCAGTACCGTATTGGGGGGTCATCAGCCCCAGCATTTT. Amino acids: CASTVLGGHQPQHF.

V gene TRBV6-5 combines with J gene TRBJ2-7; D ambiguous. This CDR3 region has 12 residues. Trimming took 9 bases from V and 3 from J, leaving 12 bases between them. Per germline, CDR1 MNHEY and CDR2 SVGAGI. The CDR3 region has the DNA TGTGCCAGTTTCGTGCGGAGCTACGAGCAGTACTTC. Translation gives CASFVRSYEQYF.

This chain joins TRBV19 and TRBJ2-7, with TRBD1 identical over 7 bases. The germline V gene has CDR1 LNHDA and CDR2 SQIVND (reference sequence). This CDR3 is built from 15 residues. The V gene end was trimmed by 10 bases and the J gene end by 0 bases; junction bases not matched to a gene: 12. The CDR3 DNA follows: TGTGCCACCTCAGATGCGGCAGGGGGCTCCTACGAGCAGTACTTC. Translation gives CATSDAAGGSYEQYF.

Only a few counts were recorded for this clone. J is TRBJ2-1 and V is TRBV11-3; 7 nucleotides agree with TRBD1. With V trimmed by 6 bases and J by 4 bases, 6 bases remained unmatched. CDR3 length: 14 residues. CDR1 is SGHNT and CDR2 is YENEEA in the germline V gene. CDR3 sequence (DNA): TGTGCCAGCAGTCCGGGACAGTCTTACAATGAGCAGTTCTTC. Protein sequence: CASSPGQSYNEQFF.

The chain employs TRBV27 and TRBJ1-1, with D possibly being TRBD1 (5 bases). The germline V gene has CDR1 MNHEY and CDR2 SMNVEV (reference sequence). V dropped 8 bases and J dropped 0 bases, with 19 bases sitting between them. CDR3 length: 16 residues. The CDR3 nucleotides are TGTGCCAGCGCCGGGGGGTTGGGGAACATGAACACTGAAGCTTTCTTT. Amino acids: CASAGGLGNMNTEAFF.

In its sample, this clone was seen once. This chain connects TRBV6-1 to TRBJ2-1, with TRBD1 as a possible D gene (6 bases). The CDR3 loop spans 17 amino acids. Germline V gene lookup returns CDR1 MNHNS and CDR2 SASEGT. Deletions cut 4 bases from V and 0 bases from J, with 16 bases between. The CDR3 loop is CASSGQVLGSSYNEQFF. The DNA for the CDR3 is TGTGCCAGCAGTGGACAGGTCCTAGGGAGCTCCTACAATGAGCAGTTCTTC.

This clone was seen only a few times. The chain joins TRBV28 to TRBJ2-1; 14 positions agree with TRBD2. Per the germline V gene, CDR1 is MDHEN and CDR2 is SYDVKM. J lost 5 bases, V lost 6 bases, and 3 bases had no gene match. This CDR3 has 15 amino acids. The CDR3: CASSRTSGGNNEQFF. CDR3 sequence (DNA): TGTGCCAGCAGCAGGACTAGCGGGGGGAACAATGAGCAGTTCTTC.

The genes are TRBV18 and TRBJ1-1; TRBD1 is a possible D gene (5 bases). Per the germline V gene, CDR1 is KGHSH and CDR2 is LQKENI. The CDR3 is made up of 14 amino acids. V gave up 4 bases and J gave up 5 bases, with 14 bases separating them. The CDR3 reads CASSHNQGRTEAFF. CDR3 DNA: TGTGCCAGCTCACACAACCAGGGAAGAACTGAAGCTTTCTTT.

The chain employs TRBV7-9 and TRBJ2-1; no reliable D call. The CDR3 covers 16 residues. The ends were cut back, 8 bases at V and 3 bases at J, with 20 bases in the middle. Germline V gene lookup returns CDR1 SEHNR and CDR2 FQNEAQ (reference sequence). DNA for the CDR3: TGTGCCAGCGAACTCGGGTCCTTCAAACGCTACAATGAGCAGTTCTTC. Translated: CASELGSFKRYNEQFF.

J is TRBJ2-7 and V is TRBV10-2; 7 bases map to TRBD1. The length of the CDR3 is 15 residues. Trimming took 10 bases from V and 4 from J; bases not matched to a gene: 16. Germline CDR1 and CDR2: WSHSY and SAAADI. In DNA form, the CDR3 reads TGCGCCACCGTGGACAGGACGACGGGATATTACGAGCAGTACTTC. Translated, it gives CATVDRTTGYYEQYF.

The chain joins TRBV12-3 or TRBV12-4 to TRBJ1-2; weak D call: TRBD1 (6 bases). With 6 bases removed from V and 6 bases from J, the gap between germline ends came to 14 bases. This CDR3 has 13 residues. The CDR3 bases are TGTGCCAGCAGGCTACAGGGTTCGGATGGCTACACCTTC. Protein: CASRLQGSDGYTF.

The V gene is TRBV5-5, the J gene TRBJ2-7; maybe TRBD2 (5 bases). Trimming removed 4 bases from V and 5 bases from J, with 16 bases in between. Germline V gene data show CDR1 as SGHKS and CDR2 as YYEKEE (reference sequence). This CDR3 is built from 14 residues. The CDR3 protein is CASSTKVRVDEQYF. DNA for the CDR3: TGTGCCAGCAGCACAAAGGTGAGGGTCGACGAGCAGTACTTC.

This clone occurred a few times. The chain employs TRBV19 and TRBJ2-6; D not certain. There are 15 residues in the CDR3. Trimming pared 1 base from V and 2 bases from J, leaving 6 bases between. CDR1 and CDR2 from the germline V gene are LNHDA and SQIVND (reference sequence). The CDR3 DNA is TGTGCCAGTAGTATAGTCTCGGCTGGGGCCAACGTCCTGACTTTC. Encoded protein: CASSIVSAGANVLTF.